The text below deals with one T cell receptor (beta chain). This clone was seen a handful of times. Its antigen is currently not known. No quality values exist for individual bases; no much larger clone is one base distant. At the junction V is shortened by 8 bases and J by 1 base, with 11 bases in between. The CDR3 numbers 13 residues from cysteine through phenylalanine. The retained sequence is limited to the CDR3, 39 bases, with the frame set at the first base. From a lookup of the germline V gene, CDR1 and CDR2 are MNHEY and SVGAGI. The source of the sample is a study of beta chain features in type 1 diabetes (dated by TCRdb to about 2018). Broadly, across the study: Patients and healthy donors did not differ in mean age, gender distribution, total cell number or subset yield. A total of some 100,000,000 sorted cells were examined across all samples, and a strong correlation was observed between cell number per subset and RNA yield. In the study, recently diagnosed type 1 diabetes patients and matched healthy donors were compared on the TCRB repertoires of their sorted circulating CD4+ T cell subsets. Regulatory and stem cell-like memory subsets were isolated from only 8 patients and roughly eight healthy donors, whereas naive and central memory subsets came from all 30 or so donors. General conclusions and limits of the study: PCR may preferentially amplify shorter templates, but because patient and control samples were amplified and corrected together, any resulting skew would affect both groups equally. At VDJ recombination sites, patients with type 1 diabetes made fewer insertions and deleted more nucleotides, a pattern implying thymic rearrangement abnormalities. Because small numbers of individuals were included in the HLA sub-analyses, any influence of HLA type on TCRB rearrangement was left unresolved. Naive, central memory and regulatory TCRB repertoires appeared more similar among patients than among healthy donors. A moderate but significant shortening of TCRB CDR3 length was observed in type 1 diabetes patients in all four CD4+ subsets. Because cDNA rather than genomic DNA was sequenced, highly expressing activated cells could have been over-represented, although no difference in activation and CD3 levels was found between groups.

Each donor gave one peripheral blood draw, averaging roughly 0.11 L, which was collected into heparinised tubes. Naive, central memory, regulatory and stem cell-like memory CD4+ T cells were sorted on a BD FACSAria II using a panel including CD45RO, CCR7, CD25, CD127, CD95 and CD27. Every sorted population had a purity above 95%. PBMCs were isolated immediately by Lymphoprep density gradient centrifugation and stained directly without culture. So that batch effects would be minimized, each experiment stained and sorted samples in pairs, pairing one healthy donor with one patient. The entire isolated RNA was reverse transcribed using the High Capacity cDNA Reverse Transcription Kit, and thus expressed TCRB transcripts were sequenced. Deep immunoSEQ sequencing was performed on naive, central memory and regulatory T cell samples, with an average of roughly 3.5 million total reads per sample. Sorted cells were lysed in RLT buffer and RNA was extracted with DNase-treated RNeasy Micro or Mini kits, depending on cell number. Each cell subset was processed on its own to prevent cross-contamination, while patient and healthy donor samples were processed together. TCRB sequences were amplified from cDNA with the immunoSEQ multiplex PCR, producing 87-bp fragments spanning the CDR3 region. Sequencing of the amplicons was done on the Illumina HiSeq platform. As for the original processing: Synthetic template baselines were used to correct PCR bias computationally, reads within Hamming distance 2 were collapsed together, and singletons that could not be merged were discarded. Reads were aligned against IMGT so that V, D and J genes, CDR3 length and insertions or deletions at six rearrangement sites could be assigned. Within each subset, clonotype counts were normalized to sorted cell number, after which true diversity and Gini coefficients were computed with the tcR R package. Repertoire sharing was quantified using the overlap coefficient calculated on TCRB nucleotide sequences. Out-of-frame TCRB sequences from naive cells were analyzed to stand in for the pre-selection repertoire. Held by TCRdb, this immuneACCESS table contains in-frame sequences only and omits some clones. Under half of the omission traces to an unresolved V gene where checked; the cause of the rest is unknown. The V and J calls and clone size come from that table; D and trimming were worked out from the DNA. This sample lists 300,000 to 450,000 clones; roughly 12% were detected once. The ten largest make up roughly 0.0097% of the sample.

The rearrangement joined TRBV6-5 to TRBJ1-1; no D gene call is confident. The sequence was obtained from a young woman with type 1 diabetes. Sequenced sample: naive CD4+ T cells from blood. The cell subset or site label here, explained by the study, means: true naive CD4+ T cells. Read as DNA, the sequence is TGTGCCAGCCAATCCCGGGAGAACACTGAAGCTTTCTTT. Translated, this gives CASQSRENTEAFF.